This T cell receptor (beta chain) was captured by sequencing in a study of shared clonotypes between healthy human individuals. Study-wide findings and caveats: Sharing across four donors was highest in naive CD4 (roughly 5%) and lowest in memory CD8 (about 0.4%).

A CD45RA+ naive subset and a CD45RA-negative memory subset were split from CD4+ cells. This CDR3 contains 15 residues. Germline CDR1 and CDR2: MNHNS and SASEGT. The V and J ends lost 2 bases and 4 bases respectively, with 11 bases between them. TCRdb keeps only in-frame clones here, not all; method: immunoSEQ multiplex PCR. Among 190,000 or so clones listed, over 50% were seen once. Points on this clone: The antigen is undetermined.

The rearrangement joins TRBV6-1 to TRBJ2-2; the D gene is possibly TRBD2 (5 bases). The sample consisted of memory CD4+ T cells sorted from blood. Subset in this sample: CD45RA-negative fraction. This clonotype was obtained from a man aged 25 to 45 in good health. CDR3 DNA: TGTGCCAGCAGTGAATGGGAGCCCGTCACCGGGGAGCTGTTTTTT. Amino acids: CASSEWEPVTGELFF.